This TCR beta chain was recorded in a study of T cell repertoires in cytomegalovirus infection. Study-level information: The public TCR beta signatures pointed to both CMV infection and matching HLA type. General study findings and limits: Cumulated frequencies of public TCR beta families served to identify carriers of CMV plus the relevant HLA. Dominating the ex vivo response were TCR beta clonotypes that were CMV-specific and HLA-C-restricted.

In TCRdb, the reads were re-called with MiXCR into one record per CDR3 protein. The sample includes 300,000 to 400,000 distinct CDR3 sequences, less than 20% of them seen just once. This clonotype was counted between two and nine times. Its antigen is as yet unknown. Germline assignment: CDR1 SEHNR and CDR2 FQNEAQ (reference sequence). The CDR3 totals 18 residues. Trimming cost V 2 bases and J 1 base; bases outside gene matches: 13. This clonotype was obtained from a human donor in good health (CMV status not recorded). Some clones in this sample may be carry-over from other donors' samples. Sequencing was done on a sample of PBMCs. This chain uses TRBV7-9 with TRBJ2-5; 7 bases align to TRBD2. CDR3 loop: CASSLIRGASGGQETQYF. CDR3 sequence (DNA): TGTGCCAGCAGCTTAATTCGCGGGGCTAGCGGAGGCCAAGAGACCCAGTACTTC.